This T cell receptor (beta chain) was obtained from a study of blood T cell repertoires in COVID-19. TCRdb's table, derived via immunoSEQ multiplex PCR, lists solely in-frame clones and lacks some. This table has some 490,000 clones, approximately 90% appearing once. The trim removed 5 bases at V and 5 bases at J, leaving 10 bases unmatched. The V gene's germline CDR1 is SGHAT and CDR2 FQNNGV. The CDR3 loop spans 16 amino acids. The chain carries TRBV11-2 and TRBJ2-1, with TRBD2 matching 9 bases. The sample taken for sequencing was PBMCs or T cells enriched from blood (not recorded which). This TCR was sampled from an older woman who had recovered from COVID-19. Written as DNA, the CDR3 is TGTGCCAGCAGCGCTACGCGGGGGGGCCGCAACAATGAGCAGTTCTTC. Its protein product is CASSATRGGRNNEQFF.